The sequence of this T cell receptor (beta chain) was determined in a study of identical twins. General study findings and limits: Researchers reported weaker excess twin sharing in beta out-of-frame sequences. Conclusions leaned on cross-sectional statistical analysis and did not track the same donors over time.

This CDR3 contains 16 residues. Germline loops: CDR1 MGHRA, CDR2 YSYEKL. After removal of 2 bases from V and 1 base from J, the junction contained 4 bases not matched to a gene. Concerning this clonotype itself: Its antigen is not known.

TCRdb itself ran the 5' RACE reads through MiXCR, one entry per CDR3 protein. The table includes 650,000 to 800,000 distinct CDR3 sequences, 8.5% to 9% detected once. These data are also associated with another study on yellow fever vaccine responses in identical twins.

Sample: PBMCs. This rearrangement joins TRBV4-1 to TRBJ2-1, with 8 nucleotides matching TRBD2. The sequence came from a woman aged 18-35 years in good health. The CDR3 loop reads CASSQTPSGSYNEQFF. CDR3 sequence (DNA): TGCGCCAGCAGCCAAACCCCTAGCGGGTCCTACAATGAGCAGTTCTTC.